Listed below are T cell receptor beta chains from one sample, sequenced in a study of monozygotic twins with inflammatory bowel disease. After re-calling the 5' RACE reads, TCRdb lists one entry per CDR3 protein, DNA absent. The sample features 160,000 or so distinct CDR3 sequences, with 2.4% in its top ten. The sample taken for sequencing was blood. The source of these receptors is a human donor with ulcerative colitis or Crohn's disease, or a healthy co-twin of an affected twin (not recorded which). Both conserved end residues are part of each CDR3.

j_call | v_call | cdr3_aa
TRBJ2-1 | TRBV7-3 | CASSHEYGEQFF
TRBJ1-3 | TRBV7-2 | CASSYQGGNTIYF
TRBJ1-1 | TRBV12-3/TRBV12-4 | CASTYYTEAFF
TRBJ1-2 | TRBV12-3/TRBV12-4 | CASRRTDYGYTF
TRBJ2-5 | TRBV5-1 | CASSLGSDQETQYF
TRBJ2-2 | TRBV11-2 | CASSRRGNTGELFF
TRBJ2-7 | TRBV18 | CASSPQRDSSYEQYF
TRBJ2-3 | TRBV27 | CASSFLGARDTQYF
TRBJ2-3 | TRBV7-3 | CASSKDARTDTQYF
TRBJ2-6 | TRBV19 | CASSIGGSGANVLTF
TRBJ1-3 | TRBV27 | CASSSRVERNTIYF
TRBJ2-3 | TRBV4-3 | CASSQGREGRGTDTQYF
TRBJ1-4 | TRBV2 | CASQTTPNEKLFF
TRBJ2-5 | TRBV2 | CASRLLAGEPTQYF
TRBJ1-3 | TRBV7-2 | CASSLGGGLGNTIYF
TRBJ2-1 | TRBV7-2 | CASSPQWDRGFYEQFF
TRBJ2-3 | TRBV5-1 | CASSLWVGRRADTQYF
TRBJ2-2 | TRBV12-3/TRBV12-4 | CASSPQGAREGGELFF
TRBJ2-2 | TRBV5-1 | CASSLQGDTDTGELFF
TRBJ1-6 | TRBV3-1 | CASSQDAGTDSPLHF
TRBJ2-1 | TRBV3-1 | CASSQVGMPYYNEQFF
TRBJ2-5 | TRBV5-4 | CASSSAGRQETQYF
TRBJ2-2 | TRBV3-1 | CASSHTGGDGELFF
TRBJ2-7 | TRBV19 | CASSRGLAGPYEQYF
TRBJ2-2 | TRBV4-2 | CASSQDLGGTGELFF
TRBJ2-2 | TRBV4-3 | CASSQDTTATGELFF
TRBJ1-5 | TRBV30 | CAWSGEQGSQPQHF
TRBJ2-2 | TRBV7-8 | CASSLAGPDTGELFF
TRBJ2-1 | TRBV28 | CASSLFSGTLNEQFF
TRBJ2-1 | TRBV20-1 | CSARDLRGVSYNEQFF
TRBJ1-1 | TRBV20-1 | CSAAGGLAIEAFF
TRBJ1-2 | TRBV12-3/TRBV12-4 | CASSFVPEMDGYTF
TRBJ2-1 | TRBV12-3/TRBV12-4 | CASSPEREAFTMGQFF
TRBJ2-7 | TRBV20-1 | CSAGLGGPGQLYEQYF
TRBJ1-5 | TRBV6-1 | CASSVDGGNQPQHF
TRBJ2-7 | TRBV15 | CATSTDQGYEQYF
TRBJ1-1 | TRBV5-1 | CASSVDTNTEAFF
TRBJ1-5 | TRBV10-3 | CAISLSWVEGHSNQPQHF
TRBJ2-2 | TRBV20-1 | CSARDQVPPYGELFF
TRBJ1-1 | TRBV5-5 | CASSMVDRGSAEAFF
TRBJ1-1 | TRBV7-9 | CASSLETGNTEAFF
TRBJ2-5 | TRBV5-6 | CASSSPGRGQETQYF
TRBJ2-7 | TRBV6-4 | CASSVGASGNYEQYF
TRBJ1-6 | TRBV12-3/TRBV12-4 | CASKIQDRGYNSPLHF
TRBJ2-5 | TRBV7-9 | CASSHHIGPGAKETQYF
TRBJ2-5 | TRBV10-3 | CAISDGTGYLEETQYF
TRBJ1-6 | TRBV13 | CASSSDRGQNSPLHF